This TCR beta chain was captured in a study of T cell changes during pregnancy in multiple sclerosis. Data came from immunoSEQ multiplex PCR; TCRdb stores just in-frame clones and leaves some out. The sample has 40,000 to 60,000 clones, roughly nine tenths seen once. In germline, CDR1 is SGDLS, CDR2 YYNGEE. CDR3 length equals 14 residues. V trimming: 5 bases; J trimming: 5 bases; junction bases outside the gene matches: 5. This chain connects TRBV9 to TRBJ1-1; 11 bases are a match to TRBD1. The sequence came from a female donor with multiple sclerosis, enrolled in a pregnancy study. Sequences were derived from CD8+ T cells from peripheral blood mononuclear cells, sampled after pregnancy. CDR3 in amino acids: CASSDGTGGTEAFF. The CDR3 bases are TGTGCCAGCAGTGATGGGACAGGGGGTACTGAAGCTTTCTTT.